These 24 T cell receptor beta chains originate from one sample sequenced in a study of T-cell memory formation after mild COVID-19. Via MiXCR, TCRdb re-called the 5' RACE reads, giving one row per CDR3 protein. The top ten hold 25% to 35% of the sample, which has roughly 100,000 distinct CDR3 sequences, 12% seen once. The sample taken for sequencing was PBMCs or a T cell subset sorted from them (not recorded which). The source is an adult woman who had mild COVID-19 (a few samples of this study predate the infection). Cell type and time point are not known.

This clonotype was counted between two and nine times. The chain couples TRBV7-9 to TRBJ2-7; unclear D gene. Germline V lookup: CDR1 SEHNR, CDR2 FQNEAQ (reference sequence). The germline V and J ends were trimmed by 7 bases and 6 bases, with 19 bases remaining between them. The CDR3 sequence is 14 residues long. CDR3 DNA sequence: TGTGCCAGCACCATTTCGGGCCTACCCCGCGAGCAGTACTTC. Amino acids: CASTISGLPREQYF. Variable domain in full (rest from reference TRBV7-9 and TRBJ2-7): DTGVSQNPRHKITKRGQNVTFRCDPISEHNRLYWYRQTLGQGPEFLTYFQNEAQLEKSRLLSDRFSAERPKGSFSTLEIQRTEQGDSAMYLCASTISGLPREQYFGPGTRLTVT.

V is TRBV6-6 and J is TRBJ1-2; a possible D gene is TRBD1 (5 bases). The CDR3 sequence is 15 residues long. Trimming pared 0 bases from V and 6 bases from J, leaving 14 bases between. CDR1 and CDR2 (germline): MNHNY, SVGAGI (reference sequence). The CDR3 here is CASSYSTEGGNGYTF. The CDR3 DNA sequence: TGTGCCAGCAGTTACTCGACAGAGGGAGGAAATGGCTACACCTTC.

A few counts support this clonotype. The chain is built from TRBV20-1 and TRBJ2-7; D assignment may be TRBD1 or TRBD2 (5 bases each). The length of the CDR3 is 12 residues. Germline V gene lookup returns CDR1 DFQATT and CDR2 SNEGSKA (reference sequence). The germline V and J ends were trimmed by 3 bases and 4 bases, with 10 bases remaining between them. CDR3 coding DNA: TGCAGTGCTAGTGGGACCGGGTACGAGCAGTACTTC. Its translation is CSASGTGYEQYF.

The chain is built from TRBV4-3 and TRBJ2-1; D may be TRBD1 or TRBD2 (5 bases each). Germline values: CDR1 LGHNA, CDR2 YSLEER. V lost 4 bases and J lost 1, with 14 bases in between. CDR3 size: 16 residues. CDR3 nucleotide sequence: TGCGCCAGCAGCCCTCGGGACGGTGGGTCCTACAATGAGCAGTTCTTC. Its protein is CASSPRDGGSYNEQFF.

CDR3 loop: CASSQWQQGDEQYF. The CDR3 DNA reads as TGCGCCAGCAGCCAGTGGCAGCAAGGGGACGAGCAGTACTTC. The chain employs TRBV4-3 and TRBJ2-7; tentative D call: TRBD1 (5 bases). Germline V gene lookup returns CDR1 LGHNA and CDR2 YSLEER. V dropped 3 bases and J dropped 5 bases, with 14 bases sitting between them. The CDR3 sequence is 14 residues long.

This clonotype was picked up a small number of times. The chain has TRBV7-9 and TRBJ2-7; TRBD2 matches at 9 bases. This CDR3 spans 17 amino acids. The germline V gene has CDR1 SEHNR and CDR2 FQNEAQ (reference sequence). The V segment lost 0 bases and the J segment 2 bases; nucleotides outside the gene matches: 8. As DNA, the CDR3 is TGTGCCAGCAGCTTAGCGTATACGACTAGCGGTCCCTACGAGCAGTACTTC. Its protein product is CASSLAYTTSGPYEQYF.

The rearrangement uses TRBV29-1 and TRBJ1-2, with D possibly matching TRBD1 (5 bases). V was trimmed by 6 bases and J by 7 bases, leaving 12 bases between them. In germline, CDR1 is SQVTM, CDR2 ANQGSEA. CDR3 length equals 11 residues. In DNA form, the CDR3 reads TGCAGCGTCCGGCAGGGTACTGGCTACACCTTC. It is translated as CSVRQGTGYTF.

This clonotype was seen more than once but under ten times. At one end the junction does not follow the germline gene, possibly because of a read error. This chain links TRBV4-2 with TRBJ2-3; 9 bases line up with TRBD2. The CDR3 length is 15 residues. Germline CDR1 LGHNA, CDR2 YNFKEQ. CDR3 DNA: TGTGCCAGCAGACAAGAGCGGGGGGGCACAGATACGCAGTATTTT. Protein sequence: CASRQERGGTDTQYF.

This clonotype was recorded a few times. The rearrangement uses TRBV7-3 and TRBJ2-3; 7 bases fit TRBD2. The V gene's germline CDR1 is SGHTA and CDR2 FQGTGA. After removal of 5 bases from V and 0 bases from J, the junction contained 5 bases not matched to a gene. This CDR3 is built from 15 residues. CDR3: CASSPSGISTDTQYF. CDR3 nucleotides: TGTGCCAGCAGCCCGAGCGGGATAAGCACAGATACGCAGTATTTT.

The J gene is TRBJ2-7, the V gene TRBV9, with D possibly matching TRBD2 (6 bases). The V gene's germline CDR1 is SGDLS and CDR2 YYNGEE. The CDR3 has 15 amino acids. The germline V and J ends were trimmed by 3 bases and 6 bases, with 19 bases remaining between them. This CDR3 reads CASSAGTLQRAEQYF. The CDR3 DNA reads TGTGCCAGCAGCGCCGGGACTCTTCAACGGGCCGAGCAGTACTTC.

Remarks on this clonotype: Germline and junction disagree at one end, which may indicate a read error. CDR3 sequence: CASSLSPGTGSDTEALF. In DNA, the CDR3 is TGTGCCAGCAGCTTGAGTCCCGGGACAGGGTCCGACACTGAAGCTTTGTTT. V gene TRBV5-8 combines with J gene TRBJ1-1; 9 nucleotides agree with TRBD1. This CDR3 spans 17 amino acids. Germline loops: CDR1 SGHTS, CDR2 YDEGEE. The full variable domain, with the rest looked up from reference TRBV5-8 and TRBJ1-1, is EAGVTQSPTHLIKTRGQQATLRCSPISGHTSVYWYQQALGLGLQFLLWYDEGEERNRGNFPPRFSGRQFPNYSSELNVNALELEDSALYLCASSLSPGTGSDTEALFGQGTRLTVV.

This clonotype showed up many times. CDR3 DNA: TGTGCCAGCAGCGTCGCCGGGACAGGGGCAGATACGCAGTATTTT. Protein sequence: CASSVAGTGADTQYF. The chain links TRBV9 to TRBJ2-3; 10 bases are a match to TRBD1. Trimming cost V 2 bases and J 4 bases; bases outside gene matches: 4. The CDR3 is 15 residues long. In germline, CDR1 is SGDLS, CDR2 YYNGEE.

In this sample, this clonotype turned up a few times. V and J are TRBV7-9 and TRBJ1-1, with D hard to call. The germline gives CDR1 SEHNR, CDR2 FQNEAQ (reference sequence). The CDR3 is 13 amino acids. V was shortened by 5 bases and J by 4 bases, with 11 bases between the two germline ends. The CDR3 DNA is TGTGCCAGCAGCCTACCGTCCGGCACTGAAGCTTTCTTT. Translating it yields CASSLPSGTEAFF.

The chain has TRBV7-9 and TRBJ2-1; either TRBD1 or TRBD2 may supply D (6 bases each). Germline CDR1 and CDR2: SEHNR and FQNEAQ (reference sequence). V was clipped by 5 bases and J by 5 bases, with 19 bases between them. This CDR3 contains 16 residues. The CDR3 spells CASSPSQGLWNNEQFF. DNA for the CDR3: TGTGCCAGCAGCCCCTCACAGGGACTTTGGAACAATGAGCAGTTCTTC.

A few counts support this clonotype. The V gene is TRBV5-4, the J gene TRBJ1-2; D unresolved. The V gene's germline CDR1 is SGHNT and CDR2 YYREEE (reference sequence). The CDR3 contains 17 residues. V gave up 0 bases and J gave up 1 base, with 16 bases separating them. The CDR3 is CASSLVGVHTLNYGYTF. The CDR3, as DNA: TGTGCCAGCAGCTTGGTCGGGGTCCACACCCTTAACTATGGCTACACCTTC.

This clonotype occurred a few times. The chain links TRBV5-6 to TRBJ2-3; D uncertain. The CDR3 contains 11 residues. V was shortened by 5 bases and J by 6 bases, with 7 bases between the two germline ends. Germline CDR1 reads SGHDT; CDR2 reads YYEEEE. This CDR3 is CASSELDTQYF. CDR3 coding DNA: TGTGCCAGCAGTGAGTTGGATACGCAGTATTTT.

The chain uses TRBV15 and TRBJ2-1; possible D gene TRBD1, 5 bases. The V end was cut by 4 bases, the J end by 8 bases, with 15 bases between. CDR3 size: 14 residues. Germline V gives CDR1 LNHNV, CDR2 YYDKDF (reference sequence). This chain's CDR3 is CATSNEQGNDEQFF. CDR3 DNA sequence: TGTGCCACCAGCAACGAGCAGGGTAATGATGAGCAGTTCTTC. Supplemented by reference TRBV15 and TRBJ2-1, the full variable domain reads DAMVIQNPRYQVTQFGKPVTLSCSQTLNHNVMYWYQQKSSQAPKLLFHYYDKDFNNEADTPDNFQSRRPNTSFCFLDIRSPGLGDTAMYLCATSNEQGNDEQFFGPGTRLTVL.

This clonotype was detected only a few times. This sequence joins TRBV12-3 or TRBV12-4 and TRBJ1-6, with D unresolved. This CDR3 is 14 amino acids long. V lost 7 bases to trimming and J lost 8 bases, with 15 bases between them. The CDR3 sequence: CASTSPEADSPLHF. CDR3 nucleotides: TGTGCCAGCACCTCACCGGAGGCCGATTCACCCCTCCACTTT.

This clonotype was observed many times. V gene TRBV29-1 combines with J gene TRBJ2-1; tentative D call: TRBD1 (6 bases). The germline V gene encodes CDR1 SQVTM and CDR2 ANQGSEA. The CDR3 length is 14 residues. The V and J ends lost 2 bases and 3 bases respectively, with 11 bases between them. The DNA for the CDR3 is TGCAGCGTTGAACACAGGGCGGTCTACAATGAGCAGTTCTTC. It yields the protein CSVEHRAVYNEQFF.

In its sample, this clonotype was seen a few times. The chain combines TRBV2 with TRBJ1-4; no clear D. V was trimmed by 5 bases and J by 8 bases, leaving 18 bases between them. The CDR3 contains 15 residues. The germline V gene encodes CDR1 SNHLY and CDR2 FYNNEI. CDR3 sequence reads: CASSSRASGGEKLFF. The CDR3 DNA is TGTGCCAGCAGTAGCCGGGCCTCCGGTGGGGAAAAACTGTTTTTT.

The J gene is TRBJ2-5, the V gene TRBV7-6; 7 bases are shared with TRBD2. The CDR3 has 17 amino acids. The V and J ends lost 4 bases and 0 bases, in that order; junction bases with no gene match: 11. The germline V gene encodes CDR1 SGHVS and CDR2 FNYEAQ. The CDR3 DNA is TGTGCCAGCAGCTCACCGAGCGGGACTACCTACCAAGAGACCCAGTACTTC. This codes for CASSSPSGTTYQETQYF.

The CDR3 loop is CASSLAMGTLGYEQYF. DNA of the CDR3: TGCGCCAGCAGCTTGGCGATGGGGACCCTCGGCTACGAGCAGTACTTC. The chain has TRBV5-1 and TRBJ2-7; D may correspond to TRBD1 or TRBD2 (5 bases each). The V gene's germline CDR1 is SGHRS and CDR2 YFSETQ. V was shortened by 0 bases and J by 3 bases, with 16 bases between the two germline ends. The CDR3 totals 16 residues.

V gene TRBV12-3 or TRBV12-4 combines with J gene TRBJ2-3, with D perhaps matching TRBD2 (7 bases). V was pared by 10 bases and J by 0 bases, with 20 bases between. This CDR3 has 16 amino acids. The CDR3 spells CATLRGGEASTDTQYF. As DNA, the CDR3 is TGTGCCACCCTAAGGGGGGGGGAAGCTAGCACAGATACGCAGTATTTT.

A few counts support this clonotype. V and J are TRBV27 and TRBJ2-3; D ambiguous. Germline V gives CDR1 MNHEY, CDR2 SMNVEV (reference sequence). The CDR3 length is 12 residues. Trimming cost V 3 bases and J 4 bases, with 5 bases left between them. CDR3 DNA: TGTGCCAGCAGTTTTCCCCCAGATACGCAGTATTTT. Translation gives CASSFPPDTQYF.